The sample holds many counts of the clone carrying this TCR beta chain. This CDR3 comprises 16 residues. V shed 2 bases and J shed 4 bases, with 15 bases lying between them. In germline, CDR1 is MNHEY, CDR2 SVGAGI. The data derive from a study of CD8+CD57+ T cells in acquired aplastic anemia. Study overall: Healthy donors yielded 8.5 million to 13 million CD4+ cell reads on average.

The use of genomic DNA as template underpinned the TCR beta VDJ and CDR3 profiling. TCRdb used MiXCR to reprocess the reads, holding one entry per CDR3 protein. The sample holds about 190,000 distinct CDR3 sequences, less than 70% seen once. This receptor was identified in a human donor in good health, serving as a control. What was sequenced was sorted CD4+, CD8+, or CD8+CD57+ T cells (not recorded which) from PBMCs. V and J are TRBV6-5 and TRBJ2-1, with D tentatively TRBD1 or TRBD2 (5 bases each). The CDR3 loop reads CASSYGDRDLYNEQFF. CDR3 bases: TGTGCCAGCAGTTACGGGGACCGGGATCTATACAATGAGCAGTTCTTC.